This record looks at one T cell receptor beta chain sequence and its context. Its antigen remains unidentified. No base qualities exist here, and no much larger clone lies one base off it. Library prep was done by the immunoSEQ multiplex PCR assay. In its TCRdb copy, this immuneACCESS table keeps in-frame sequences only and misses some clones. Where compared with another copy, unresolved V genes explain less than half of these, and the others have no known cause. For this sample the table gives about 69,000 clones, of which about 92% were detected only once. 5% to 7% of the sample belongs to the ten largest clones. The sample originates from a study of control samples from healthy donors and cancer patients (dated by TCRdb to the early 2020s). V was cut back by 1 base and J by 0 bases, leaving a gap of 9 bases between them. The germline V gene (reference sequence) supplies CDR1 LNHNV and CDR2 YYDKDF. The CDR3 numbers 15 residues from cysteine through phenylalanine. Just the 45-base CDR3 DNA is kept, in frame starting at base 1.

The sequence links TRBV15 to TRBJ2-5; possibly the D gene is TRBD1, per 5 matching bases. The source material was PBMCs. This clonotype was obtained from a man aged 55 to 70 with colorectal cancer. CDR3 protein: CATSRARQYQETQYF. The DNA is TGTGCCACCAGCAGAGCTAGACAGTACCAAGAGACCCAGTACTTC. The full variable domain, with segments outside the CDR3 supplied by the reference TRBV15 and TRBJ2-5 proteins, appears as DAMVIQNPRYQVTQFGKPVTLSCSQTLNHNVMYWYQQKSSQAPKLLFHYYDKDFNNEADTPDNFQSRRPNTSFCFLDIRSPGLGDTAMYLCATSRARQYQETQYFGPGTRLLVL.